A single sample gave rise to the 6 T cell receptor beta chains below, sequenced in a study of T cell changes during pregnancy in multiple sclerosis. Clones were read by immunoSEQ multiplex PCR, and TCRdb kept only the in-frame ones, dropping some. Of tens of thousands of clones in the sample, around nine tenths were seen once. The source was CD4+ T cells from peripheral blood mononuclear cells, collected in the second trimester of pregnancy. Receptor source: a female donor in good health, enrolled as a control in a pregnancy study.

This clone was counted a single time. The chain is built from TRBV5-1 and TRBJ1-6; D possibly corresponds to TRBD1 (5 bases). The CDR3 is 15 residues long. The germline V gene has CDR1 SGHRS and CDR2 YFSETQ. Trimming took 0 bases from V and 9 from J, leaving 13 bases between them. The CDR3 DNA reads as TGCGCCAGCAGCTTGGAGCCGACAGTTACTTCACCCCTCCACTTT. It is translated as CASSLEPTVTSPLHF. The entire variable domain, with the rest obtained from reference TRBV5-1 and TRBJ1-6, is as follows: KAGVTQTPRYLIKTRGQQVTLSCSPISGHRSVSWYQQTPGQGLQFLFEYFSETQRNKGNFPGRFSGRQFSNSRSEMNVSTLELGDSALYLCASSLEPTVTSPLHFGNGTRLTVT.

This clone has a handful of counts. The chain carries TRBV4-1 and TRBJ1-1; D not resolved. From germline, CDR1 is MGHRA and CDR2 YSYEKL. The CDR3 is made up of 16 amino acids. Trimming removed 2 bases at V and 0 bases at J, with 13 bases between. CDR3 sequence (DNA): TGCGCCAGCAGCCAACGAATAGAGTTGGTGAACACTGAAGCTTTCTTT. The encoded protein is CASSQRIELVNTEAFF.

The CDR3 DNA reads as TGTGCCAGCTCACCAAGCGGGACAGGGGCGTCCTACGAGCAGTACTTC. Its translation: CASSPSGTGASYEQYF. V usage is TRBV18 and J usage is TRBJ2-7, with TRBD1 identical over 10 bases. Germline V gene data show CDR1 as KGHSH and CDR2 as LQKENI. The CDR3 extends over 16 amino acids. V shed 2 bases and J 1 base; nucleotides not matched to a gene: 5.

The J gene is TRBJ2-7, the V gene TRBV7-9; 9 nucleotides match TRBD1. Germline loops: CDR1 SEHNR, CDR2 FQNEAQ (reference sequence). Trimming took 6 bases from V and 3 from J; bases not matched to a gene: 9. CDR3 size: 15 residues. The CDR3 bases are TGTGCCAGCAGGCATGAACAGGGGGCGAACTACGAGCAGTACTTC. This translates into CASRHEQGANYEQYF.

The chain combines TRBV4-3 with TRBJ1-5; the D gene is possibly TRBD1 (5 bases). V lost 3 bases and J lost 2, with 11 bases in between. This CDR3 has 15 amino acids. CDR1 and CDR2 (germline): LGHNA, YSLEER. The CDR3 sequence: CASSHTTGGNQPQHF. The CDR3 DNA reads TGCGCCAGCAGCCACACAACAGGAGGCAATCAGCCCCAGCATTTT.

As DNA, the CDR3 is TGTGCCACCAGCAGAGAGGGAGATTATCAGCCCCAGCATTTT. It yields the protein CATSREGDYQPQHF. The chain recombines TRBV15 with TRBJ1-5; D is unresolved. V gave up 0 bases and J gave up 5 bases, with 8 bases separating them. The CDR3 loop spans 14 amino acids. Germline V gene lookup returns CDR1 LNHNV and CDR2 YYDKDF (reference sequence).